This T cell receptor beta chain was captured in a study of T cell changes during pregnancy in multiple sclerosis. TCRdb's table, derived via immunoSEQ multiplex PCR, lists solely in-frame clones and lacks some. Found here are around 60,000 clones, 85% to 95% of them singletons; the top ten hold 3% to 3.5%. Germline CDR1 and CDR2: LNHNV and YYDKDF (reference sequence). This CDR3 spans 15 amino acids. Germline trimming cut 3 bases from V and 0 bases from J; bases unmatched to any gene: 5. Specimen: CD8+ T cells from peripheral blood mononuclear cells, collected in the third trimester of pregnancy. V gene TRBV15 combines with J gene TRBJ2-7, with 7 bases identical to TRBD2. The TCR was taken from a female donor with multiple sclerosis, enrolled in a pregnancy study. Here the CDR3 reads CATSRREGNSYEQYF. In nucleotides, the CDR3 is TGTGCCACCAGCAGGAGGGAGGGAAACTCCTACGAGCAGTACTTC.